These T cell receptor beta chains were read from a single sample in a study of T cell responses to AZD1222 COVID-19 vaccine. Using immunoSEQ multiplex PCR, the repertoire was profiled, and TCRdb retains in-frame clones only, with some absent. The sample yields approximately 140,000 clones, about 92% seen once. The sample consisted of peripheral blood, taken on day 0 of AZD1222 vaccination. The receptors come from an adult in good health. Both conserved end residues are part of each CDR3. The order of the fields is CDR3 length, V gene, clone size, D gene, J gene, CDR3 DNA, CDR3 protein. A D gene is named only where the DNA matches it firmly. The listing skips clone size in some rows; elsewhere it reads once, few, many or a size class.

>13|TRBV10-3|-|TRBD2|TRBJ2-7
TGTGCCATCAGTGAGGGACTAGCGTACGAGCAGTACTTC
CAISEGLAYEQYF
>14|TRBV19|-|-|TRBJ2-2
TGTGCCAGTACCCGGGTCCTCTGGGCGGGGGAGCTGTTTTTT
CASTRVLWAGELFF
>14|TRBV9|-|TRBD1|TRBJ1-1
TGTGCCAGCAGCCCCGGCAGGGGGCAGGGTGAAGCTTTCTTT
CASSPGRGQGEAFF
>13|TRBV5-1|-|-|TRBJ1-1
TGCGCCAGCAGCTTGCCTGTGAACACTGAAGCTTTCTTT
CASSLPVNTEAFF
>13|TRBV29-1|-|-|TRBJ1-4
TGCAGCGTGTCCCGAGGGGCGCGTGAAAAACTGTTTTTT
CSVSRGAREKLFF
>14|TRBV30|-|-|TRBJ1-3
TGTGCCTGGAGCCGGACAGCCTCTGGAAACACCATATATTTT
CAWSRTASGNTIYF
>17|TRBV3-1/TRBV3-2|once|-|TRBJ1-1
TGTGCCAGCAGCCAAGATTTCGGGGGGCTGAGGAACACTGAAGCTTTCTTT
CASSQDFGGLRNTEAFF
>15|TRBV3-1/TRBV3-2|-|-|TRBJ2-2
TGTGCCAGCAGACCCGGGACAAGGAACACCGGGGAGCTGTTTTTT
CASRPGTRNTGELFF
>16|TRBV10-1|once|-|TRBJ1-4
TGCGCCAGCAGTGACCACACCGAAGAGTTAATAGAAAAACTGTTTTTT
CASSDHTEELIEKLFF
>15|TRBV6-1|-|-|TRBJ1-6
TGTGCCAGCAGTGAAGCGCGGCCCGGGCGGGCACCCCTCCACTTT
CASSEARPGRAPLHF
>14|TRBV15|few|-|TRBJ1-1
TGTGCCACCAGCTTCGACGGCATCAACACTGAAGCTTTCTTT
CATSFDGINTEAFF
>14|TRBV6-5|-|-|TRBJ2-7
TGTGCCAGCAGTTACTCCCAGGGGAACTACGAGCAGTACTTC
CASSYSQGNYEQYF
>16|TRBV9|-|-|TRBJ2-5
TGTGCCAGCAGCCCCCTTCGGAGTGGGGGGCAGGAGACCCAGTACTTC
CASSPLRSGGQETQYF
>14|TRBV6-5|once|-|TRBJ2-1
TGTGCCAGCAGTCAGAGGGGTTCCTACAATGAGCAGTTCTTC
CASSQRGSYNEQFF
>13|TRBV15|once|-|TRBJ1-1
TGTGCCACCAGCAGAACCGTTGACACTGAAGCTTTCTTT
CATSRTVDTEAFF
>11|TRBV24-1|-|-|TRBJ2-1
TGTGCCACCATAGGGGGCAATGAGCAGTTCTTC
CATIGGNEQFF
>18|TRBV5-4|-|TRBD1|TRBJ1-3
TGTGCCAGCAGCATAAACCGGACAGGGGCTCTCTCTGGAAACACCATATATTTT
CASSINRTGALSGNTIYF
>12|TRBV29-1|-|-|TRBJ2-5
TGCAGCGTTGATCTTAACCAAGAGACCCAGTACTTC
CSVDLNQETQYF
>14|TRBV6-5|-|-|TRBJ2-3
TGTGCCAGCAGGAAGGGAGGGGGAGGAGATACGCAGTATTTT
CASRKGGGGDTQYF
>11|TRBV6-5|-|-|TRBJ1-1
TGTGCCAGCAGTTCCAACACTGAAGCTTTCTTT
CASSSNTEAFF
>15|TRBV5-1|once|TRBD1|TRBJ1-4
TGCGCCAGCTCGGGACAGGGGGCTCCAAATGAAAAACTGTTTTTT
CASSGQGAPNEKLFF
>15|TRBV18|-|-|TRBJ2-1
TGTGCCAGCTCACTCCTTGGGAGCTCCTACAATGAGCAGTTCTTC
CASSLLGSSYNEQFF
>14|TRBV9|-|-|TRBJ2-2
TGTGCCAGCAGCGTACAATCGAACACCGGGGAGCTGTTTTTT
CASSVQSNTGELFF
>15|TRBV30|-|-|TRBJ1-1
TGTGCCTGGAGTGTAAAACGGATGGCCCGCCCTGAAGCTTTCTTT
CAWSVKRMARPEAFF
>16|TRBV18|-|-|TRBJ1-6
TGTGCCAGCTCACCAGGAGGGAAAGTGGGGAATTCACCCCTCCACTTT
CASSPGGKVGNSPLHF
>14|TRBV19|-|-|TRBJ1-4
TGTGCCAGTAGAACCGGGACATTGGGTGAAAAACTGTTTTTT
CASRTGTLGEKLFF
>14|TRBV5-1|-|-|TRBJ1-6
TGCGCCAGCAGCCCGGGACAAATTAATTCACCCCTCCACTTT
CASSPGQINSPLHF
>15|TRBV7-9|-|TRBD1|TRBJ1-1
TGTGCCAGCACCAAAATCGGACAGGCGAACACTGAAGCTTTCTTT
CASTKIGQANTEAFF
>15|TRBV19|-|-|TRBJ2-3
TGTGCCAGTAGTATAAGGGGCCTAAGCACAGATACGCAGTATTTT
CASSIRGLSTDTQYF
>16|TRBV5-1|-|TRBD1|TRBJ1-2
TGCGCCAGCAGCTTTTCCCTGGACAGGGCCGTCTATGGCTACACCTTC
CASSFSLDRAVYGYTF
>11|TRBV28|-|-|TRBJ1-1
TGTGCCAGCACCGTGAACACTGAAGCTTTCTTT
CASTVNTEAFF
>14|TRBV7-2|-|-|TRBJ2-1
TGTGCCAGCAGCGCGAGGGGGGGGTACAATGAGCAGTTCTTC
CASSARGGYNEQFF